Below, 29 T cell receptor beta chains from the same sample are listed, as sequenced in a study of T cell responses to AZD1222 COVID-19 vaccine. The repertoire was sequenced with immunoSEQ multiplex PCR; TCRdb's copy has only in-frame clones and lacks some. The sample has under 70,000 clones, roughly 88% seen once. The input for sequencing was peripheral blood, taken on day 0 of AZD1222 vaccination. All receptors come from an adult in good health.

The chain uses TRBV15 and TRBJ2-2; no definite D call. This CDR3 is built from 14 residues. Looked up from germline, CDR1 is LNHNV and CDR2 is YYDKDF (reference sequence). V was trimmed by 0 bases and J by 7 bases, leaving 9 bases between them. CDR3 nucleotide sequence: TGTGCCACCAGCAGAGATTCCGGACGCGGGGAGCTGTTTTTT. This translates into CATSRDSGRGELFF.

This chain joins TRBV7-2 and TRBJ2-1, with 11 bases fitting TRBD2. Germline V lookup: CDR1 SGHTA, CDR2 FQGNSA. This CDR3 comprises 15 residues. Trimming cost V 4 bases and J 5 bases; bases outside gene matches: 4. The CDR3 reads CASSSLAGVNNEQFF. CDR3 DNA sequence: TGTGCCAGCAGCTCACTAGCGGGAGTCAACAATGAGCAGTTCTTC.

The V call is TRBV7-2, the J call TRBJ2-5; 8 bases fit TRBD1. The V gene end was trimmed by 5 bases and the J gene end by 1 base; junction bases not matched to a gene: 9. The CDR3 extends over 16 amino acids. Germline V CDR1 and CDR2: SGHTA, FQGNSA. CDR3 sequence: CASSARQGPTQETQYF. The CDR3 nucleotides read TGTGCCAGCAGCGCCCGACAGGGGCCTACCCAAGAGACCCAGTACTTC.

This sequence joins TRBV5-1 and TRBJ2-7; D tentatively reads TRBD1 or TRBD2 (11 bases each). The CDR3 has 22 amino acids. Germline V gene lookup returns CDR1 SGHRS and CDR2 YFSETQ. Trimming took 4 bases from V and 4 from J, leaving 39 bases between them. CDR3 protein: CASSGRDRGILAGGQGAYEQYF. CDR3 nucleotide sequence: TGCGCCAGCAGCGGAAGGGACAGGGGGATTTTAGCGGGAGGGCAAGGCGCGTACGAGCAGTACTTC.

CDR3 protein: CASSPWAGGYNEQFF. In DNA form, the CDR3 reads TGTGCCAGCAGTCCCTGGGCGGGAGGTTACAATGAGCAGTTCTTC. The genes are TRBV7-9 and TRBJ2-1; TRBD2 aligns across 8 bases. The V gene end was trimmed by 6 bases and the J gene end by 4 bases; junction bases not matched to a gene: 8. The CDR3 is 15 residues long. Germline V gene lookup returns CDR1 SEHNR and CDR2 FQNEAQ (reference sequence).

The CDR3 protein is CASSPGETQYF. For the CDR3, the DNA is TGTGCCAGCAGTCCCGGGGAGACCCAGTACTTC. J is TRBJ2-5 and V is TRBV12-3 or TRBV12-4; no definite D call. Trimming took off 5 bases at V and 5 bases at J, with 6 bases between the two ends. The CDR3 is 11 residues long.

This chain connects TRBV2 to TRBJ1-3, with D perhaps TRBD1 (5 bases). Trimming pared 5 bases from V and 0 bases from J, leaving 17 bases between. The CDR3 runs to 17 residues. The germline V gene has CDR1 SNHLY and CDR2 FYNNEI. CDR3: CASSNRPGPRSGNTIYF. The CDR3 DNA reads TGTGCCAGCAGTAACCGACCGGGACCACGCTCTGGAAACACCATATATTTT.

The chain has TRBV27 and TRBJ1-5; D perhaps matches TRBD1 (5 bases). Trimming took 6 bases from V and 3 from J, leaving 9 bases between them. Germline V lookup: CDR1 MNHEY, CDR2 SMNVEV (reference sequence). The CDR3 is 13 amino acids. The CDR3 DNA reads TGTGCCAGCAGCCAGGGTCTCAATCAGCCCCAGCATTTT. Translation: CASSQGLNQPQHF.

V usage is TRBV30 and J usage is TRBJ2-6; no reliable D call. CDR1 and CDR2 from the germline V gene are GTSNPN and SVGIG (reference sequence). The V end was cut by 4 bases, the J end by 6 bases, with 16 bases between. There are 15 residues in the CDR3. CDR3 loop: CAWMVPPLEANVLTF. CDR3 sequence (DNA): TGTGCCTGGATGGTGCCCCCCTTGGAGGCCAACGTCCTGACTTTC.

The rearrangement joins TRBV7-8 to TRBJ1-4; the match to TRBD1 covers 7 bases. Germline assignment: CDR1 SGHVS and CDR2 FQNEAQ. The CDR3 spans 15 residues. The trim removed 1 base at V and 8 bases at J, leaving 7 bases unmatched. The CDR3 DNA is TGTGCCAGCAGCTTAGGGAGACAGGGTGGGGAAAAACTGTTTTTT. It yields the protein CASSLGRQGGEKLFF. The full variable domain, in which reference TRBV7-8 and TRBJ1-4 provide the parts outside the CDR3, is GAGVSQSPRYKVAKRGQDVALRCDPISGHVSLFWYQQALGQGPEFLTYFQNEAQLDKSGLPSDRFFAERPEGSVSTLKIQRTQQEDSAVYLCASSLGRQGGEKLFFGSGTQLSVL.

CDR3: CASSLDAVGEAFF. The CDR3 nucleotides are TGTGCCAGCAGCTTAGATGCGGTGGGGGAAGCTTTCTTT. The chain joins TRBV7-9 to TRBJ1-1; D not resolved. The V gene lost 1 base and the J gene lost 8 bases, with 11 bases spanning the gap. The germline CDR1 and CDR2 sequences are SEHNR and FQNEAQ (reference sequence). This CDR3 contains 13 residues.

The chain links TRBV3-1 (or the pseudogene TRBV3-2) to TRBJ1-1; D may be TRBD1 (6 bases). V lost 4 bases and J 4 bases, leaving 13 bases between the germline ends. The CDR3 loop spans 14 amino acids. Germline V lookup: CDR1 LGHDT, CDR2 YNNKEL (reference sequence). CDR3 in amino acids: CASSRNRAPTEAFF. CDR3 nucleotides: TGTGCCAGCAGCCGGAACAGGGCCCCCACTGAAGCTTTCTTT.

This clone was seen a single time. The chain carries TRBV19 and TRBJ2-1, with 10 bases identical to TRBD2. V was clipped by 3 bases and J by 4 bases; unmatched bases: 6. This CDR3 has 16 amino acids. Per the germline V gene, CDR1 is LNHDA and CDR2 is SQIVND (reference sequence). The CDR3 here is CASSMGSSGSYNEQFF. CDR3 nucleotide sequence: TGTGCCAGTAGTATGGGGTCTAGCGGGAGTTACAATGAGCAGTTCTTC.

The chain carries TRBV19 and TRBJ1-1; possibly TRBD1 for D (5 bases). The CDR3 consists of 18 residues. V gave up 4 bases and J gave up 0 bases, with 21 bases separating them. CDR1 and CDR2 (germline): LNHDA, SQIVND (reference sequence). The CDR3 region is CASSRFEGTGTLNTEAFF. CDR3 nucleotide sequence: TGTGCCAGTAGTAGGTTCGAGGGTACCGGGACCTTGAACACTGAAGCTTTCTTT.

The CDR3 reads CASSLKFTYEQYF. For the CDR3, the DNA is TGTGCCAGCAGCTTAAAGTTTACCTACGAGCAGTACTTC. This chain connects TRBV13 to TRBJ2-7; D unresolved. This CDR3 has 13 residues. From germline, CDR1 is PRHDT and CDR2 FYEKMQ (reference sequence). Trimming pared 2 bases from V and 2 bases from J, leaving 7 bases between. Filled out from reference TRBV13 and TRBJ2-7, the complete variable domain reads AAGVIQSPRHLIKEKRETATLKCYPIPRHDTVYWYQQGPGQDPQFLISFYEKMQSDKGSIPDRFSAQQFSDYHSELNMSSLELGDSALYFCASSLKFTYEQYFGPGTRLTVT.

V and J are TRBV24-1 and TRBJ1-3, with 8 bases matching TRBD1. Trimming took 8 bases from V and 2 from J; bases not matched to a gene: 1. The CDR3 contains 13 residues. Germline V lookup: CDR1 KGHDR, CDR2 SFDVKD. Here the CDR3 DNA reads TGTGCCACCACGGACAGGGCTGGAAACACCATATATTTT. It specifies CATTDRAGNTIYF.

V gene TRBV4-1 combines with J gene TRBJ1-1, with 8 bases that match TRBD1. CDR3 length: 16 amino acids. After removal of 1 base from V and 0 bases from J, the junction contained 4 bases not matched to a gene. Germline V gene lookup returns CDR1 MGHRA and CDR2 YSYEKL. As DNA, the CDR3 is TGCGCCAGCAGCCAAGTACCACAGGGGGTGAACACTGAAGCTTTCTTT. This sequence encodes CASSQVPQGVNTEAFF.

The CDR3 coding sequence is TGTGCCAGCAGCTCCAGCGGGCGCTTCTCCGAGCAGTACTTC. It specifies CASSSSGRFSEQYF. This chain connects TRBV9 to TRBJ2-7, with D tentatively TRBD2 (6 bases). V dropped 4 bases and J dropped 6 bases, with 17 bases sitting between them. Germline loops: CDR1 SGDLS, CDR2 YYNGEE. The CDR3 loop spans 14 amino acids.

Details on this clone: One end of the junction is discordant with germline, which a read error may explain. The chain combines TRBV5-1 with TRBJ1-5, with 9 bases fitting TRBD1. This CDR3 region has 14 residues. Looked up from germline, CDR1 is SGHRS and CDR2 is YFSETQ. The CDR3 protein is CASSLTGGNQPQHF. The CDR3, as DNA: TGCGCCAGCAGCCTAACAGGGGGCAACCAGCCCCAGCATTTT.

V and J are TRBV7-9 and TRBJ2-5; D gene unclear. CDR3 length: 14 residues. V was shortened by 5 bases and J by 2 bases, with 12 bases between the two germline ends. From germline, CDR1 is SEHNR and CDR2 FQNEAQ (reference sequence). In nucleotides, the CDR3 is TGTGCCAGCAGCACCTGGACCAGACAAGAGACCCAGTACTTC. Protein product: CASSTWTRQETQYF.

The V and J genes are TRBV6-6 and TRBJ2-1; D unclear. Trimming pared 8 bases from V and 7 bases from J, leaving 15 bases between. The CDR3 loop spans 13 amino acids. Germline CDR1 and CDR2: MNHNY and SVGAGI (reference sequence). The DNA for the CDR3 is TGTGCCAGCGGCGACCCCCAGGAAAATGAGCAGTTCTTC. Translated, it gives CASGDPQENEQFF.

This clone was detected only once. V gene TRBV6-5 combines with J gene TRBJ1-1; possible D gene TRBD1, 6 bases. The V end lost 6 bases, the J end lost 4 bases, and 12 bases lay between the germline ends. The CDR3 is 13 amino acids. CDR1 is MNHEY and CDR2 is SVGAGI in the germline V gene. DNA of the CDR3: TGTGCCAGCAGGGGCAGGGGCTTCACTGAAGCTTTCTTT. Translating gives CASRGRGFTEAFF.

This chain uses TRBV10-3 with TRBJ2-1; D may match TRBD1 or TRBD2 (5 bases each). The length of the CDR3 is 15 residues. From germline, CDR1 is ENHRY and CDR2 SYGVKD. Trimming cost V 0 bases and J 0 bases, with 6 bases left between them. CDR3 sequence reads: CAISESGTSYNEQFF. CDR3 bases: TGTGCCATCAGTGAGTCCGGGACCTCCTACAATGAGCAGTTCTTC.

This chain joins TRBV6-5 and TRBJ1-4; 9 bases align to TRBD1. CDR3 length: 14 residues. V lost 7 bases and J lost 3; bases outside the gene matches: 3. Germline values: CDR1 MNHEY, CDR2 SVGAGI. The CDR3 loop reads CASTWDRANEKLFF. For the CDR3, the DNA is TGTGCCAGCACGTGGGACAGGGCTAATGAAAAACTGTTTTTT.

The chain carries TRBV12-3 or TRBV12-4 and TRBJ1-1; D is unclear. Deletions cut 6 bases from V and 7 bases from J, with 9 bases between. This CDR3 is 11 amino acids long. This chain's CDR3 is CASRRQFEAFF. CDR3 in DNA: TGTGCCAGCAGGCGACAATTTGAAGCTTTCTTT.

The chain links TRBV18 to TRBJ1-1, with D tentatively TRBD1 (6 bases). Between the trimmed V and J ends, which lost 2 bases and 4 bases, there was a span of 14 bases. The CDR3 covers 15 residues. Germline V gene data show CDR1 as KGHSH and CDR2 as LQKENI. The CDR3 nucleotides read TGTGCCAGCTCACCAAGGAGGGGGGCCTCCACTGAAGCTTTCTTT. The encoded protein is CASSPRRGASTEAFF.

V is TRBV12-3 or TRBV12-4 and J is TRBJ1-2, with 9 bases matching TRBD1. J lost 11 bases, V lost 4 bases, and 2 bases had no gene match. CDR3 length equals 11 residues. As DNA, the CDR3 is TGTGCCAGCAGTTCGGGACAGGGTTACACCTTC. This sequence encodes CASSSGQGYTF.

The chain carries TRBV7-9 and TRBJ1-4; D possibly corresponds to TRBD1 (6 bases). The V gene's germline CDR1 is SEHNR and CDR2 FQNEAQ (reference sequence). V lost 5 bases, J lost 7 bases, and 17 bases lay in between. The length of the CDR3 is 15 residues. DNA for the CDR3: TGTGCCAGCAGCACCAGGACAGCCTCCAGTGAAAAACTGTTTTTT. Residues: CASSTRTASSEKLFF.

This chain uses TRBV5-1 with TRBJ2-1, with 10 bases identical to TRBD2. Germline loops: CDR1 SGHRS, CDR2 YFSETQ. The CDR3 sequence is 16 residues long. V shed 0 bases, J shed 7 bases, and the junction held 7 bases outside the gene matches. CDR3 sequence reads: CASSLVTSGKRNEQFF. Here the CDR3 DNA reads TGCGCCAGCAGCTTGGTCACTAGCGGGAAACGGAATGAGCAGTTCTTC.